Listed here is a single T cell receptor beta chain. The study drew participants aged roughly 18 to 89 years from 20 to 30 US areas. In Cohort 3, a recovered donor had either two negative PCRs, clearance, or symptom resolution. This sample was taken from a study of blood T cell repertoires in COVID-19. Germline assignment: CDR1 SGHAT and CDR2 FQDESV (reference sequence). Trimming stripped 0 bases from V and 0 bases from J, with 10 bases between. This CDR3 has 16 residues. Authors' data handling: Cell counts per sample came from amplifying reference gene primers. Generated by immunoSEQ multiplex PCR, the TCRdb table keeps only in-frame clones and is missing some. Clone size and the V and J calls come from that table; the DNA yielded D and trimming. The data contain about 480,000 clones, 88% of them singletons.

The receptor was isolated from a middle-aged woman who had recovered from COVID-19. The sequenced sample was PBMCs or T cells enriched from blood (not recorded which). The chain carries TRBV11-1 and TRBJ2-3, with TRBD2 as a possible D gene (6 bases). CDR3 sequence: CASSLALGTSTDTQYF. CDR3 nucleotides: TGTGCCAGCAGCTTAGCGCTAGGGACTAGCACAGATACGCAGTATTTT.